The sequence of this TCR beta chain was determined in a study of shared clonotypes between healthy human individuals. V was pared by 4 bases and J by 8 bases, with 3 bases of the junction left unmatched. This CDR3 is 14 amino acids long. Germline CDR1 is MNHEY and CDR2 is SMNVEV (reference sequence). Method: immunoSEQ multiplex PCR; TCRdb's copy keeps in-frame clones and lacks some. The table lists more than 2 million clones, over 85% of them singletons. About this clone: The antigen remains undetermined.

Findings and limits, study-wide: Exclusively blood specimens were collected; tissue repertoires likely differ. Only a few donors were included, so the genetic and exposure-history diversity represented was limited.

The rearrangement uses TRBV27 and TRBJ1-6; 9 bases map to TRBD1. The sample consisted of naive CD4+ T cells sorted from blood. Sample subset: CD45RA+ positively selected. The TCR comes from a man aged 18 to 29 in good health. The CDR3 region is CASSYRGRDSPLHF. In DNA form, the CDR3 reads TGTGCCAGCAGTTACAGGGGGCGTGATTCACCCCTCCACTTT.